This T cell receptor beta chain appears in the sequencing data of a study of regulatory T cells in long-lasting Graves disease listed by TCRdb under 2021. Study-wide context: In the newly diagnosed Graves' disease group, patients had been taking antithyroid drugs for less than 3 months. A total of around 35 samples underwent TCR sequencing: about 13 from persistent and roughly 20 from newly diagnosed Graves' disease patients. The study was registered as a clinical trial and conducted in China. Patients with persistent Graves' disease were compared with patients with newly diagnosed Graves' disease using TCR sequencing and RNA sequencing of peripheral blood.

Library preparation used multiplex PCR. For sequencing, an Illumina HiSeq 4000 was employed. iRepertoire HTBI primers and Arm-PCR amplification of CDR3 regions were used to construct TCR beta libraries. PCR products were gel purified before sequencing. In the original analysis: A total of around 59 TRBV and under 15 TRBJ segments were identified across samples and were used for gene usage analysis of CDR3 amino acid clonotypes. Filtered high-quality paired reads were merged into contigs using COPE and FqMerger. BLAST was used to align contigs to the IMGT TRBV, TRBD and TRBJ reference genes, and CDR3 was defined following IMGT. Highly expanded clones were defined as clonotypes with a frequency above 0.1%. Shannon entropy was used to measure repertoire diversity, and the Gini coefficient was used to measure V-J evenness. A clonotype found in more than one individual was treated as public. TCRdb trimmed the raw reads at Q25, called clones with MiXCR and kept productive beta chains. Each CDR3 protein appears once, grouped with its most common genes and DNA. TCRdb, rather than the study authors, made the V and J calls. A total of fewer than 350,000 distinct CDR3 sequences appear in this sample, about 18% of them only once. 35% to 45% of the sample goes to the ten largest clones.

This clonotype was observed a single time. Its antigen remains undetermined. No much larger clonotype is one base removed from it; base qualities were not supplied. A solitary read yields weak support. The paper's findings and limits, for the study overall: Persistent patients shared more public clonotypes among themselves (more than 2,500) than newly diagnosed patients did (about 970). Compared with newly diagnosed patients, patients with persistent Graves' disease had lower TCR Shannon entropy and fewer highly expanded clones, which suggests clonal expansion. Because the primary lesion, thyroid tissue, could not be accessed, the study looked at peripheral blood alone. Preferential use of TRBV28, TRBJ1-2 and TRBJ2-5 was observed in persistent disease, whereas TRBV20-1 and TRBJ2-1 were favored in newly diagnosed disease. The small sample size was acknowledged by the authors as a limitation that may reduce accuracy. Only the TCR beta chain was sequenced and analyzed.

Sample time point, as interpreted from the label and publication: newly diagnosed GD, antithyroid drugs for less than 3 months. RNA was extracted from PBMCs in TRIzol for both TCR sequencing and RNA sequencing. The diagnosis of Graves' disease followed American Thyroid Association guidelines. Patients were recruited from an endocrinology department in Xi'an, China. Each patient gave 7.5 to 10 milliliters of peripheral blood, collected in an EDTA anticoagulant tube. Ficoll Paque Plus density gradient separation was used to isolate PBMCs, and no additional T cell sorting was done. An Agilent 2100 Bioanalyzer and agarose gel were used to check RNA quality, and a NanoDrop 2000 was used to measure RNA concentration. The junction shows trimming of 3 bases on V and 7 bases on J, and the gene matches do not reach 15 bases of it. Taken from cysteine to phenylalanine, the CDR3 has 19 residues. Only the CDR3 portion is preserved as DNA: 57 bases, with reading frame beginning at the first base.

This TCR came from a female donor with Graves disease. The V and J genes are TRBV12-3 or TRBV12-4 and TRBJ2-1, and 13 bases in between align with TRBD2. Sequencing was performed on peripheral blood mononuclear cells (PBMCs), taken at new diagnosis, from a patient treated with antithyroid drugs. Read as DNA, the sequence is TGTGCCAGCAGTTTCCCGGGGGTACTAGCGGGAGGGCCTGAGAATGAGCAGTTCTTC. It codes for CASSFPGVLAGGPENEQFF.